A selection of T cell receptor beta chains follows, all from one sample in a study of blood T cell repertoires in COVID-19. Sequenced by immunoSEQ multiplex PCR; TCRdb stores in-frame clones only, minus some. The table has some 150,000 clones, less than 95% seen once; the top ten hold roughly 0.51%. The specimen sequenced was peripheral blood. The receptors shown here come from a man aged 50 to 60 with acute or convalescent COVID-19. CDR3s include the opening cysteine and the closing phenylalanine or tryptophan. Fields, in order: J gene, D gene, V gene, clone size, CDR3 DNA, CDR3 protein. D genes are given only for firm matches. The size field is filled for only some rows; it gives once, few, many or a size class.

j_gene: TRBJ2-3
d_gene: TRBD2
v_gene: TRBV28
abundance: .
CDR3nt: TGTGCCAGCAGGCCCTCCCTAGCGGGGGGGTCAGATACGCAGTATTTT
CDR3aa: CASRPSLAGGSDTQYF

j_gene: TRBJ1-1
d_gene: .
v_gene: TRBV13
abundance: .
CDR3nt: TGTGCCAGCAGCTTAGTTGGTCAGGGTATCGTGAACACTGAAGCTTTCTTT
CDR3aa: CASSLVGQGIVNTEAFF

j_gene: TRBJ2-2
d_gene: .
v_gene: TRBV27
abundance: once
CDR3nt: TGTGCCAGCAGTCCTCCCCCCCGAGCAGGCTCCGGGGAGCTGTTTTTT
CDR3aa: CASSPPPRAGSGELFF

j_gene: TRBJ1-5
d_gene: TRBD1
v_gene: TRBV3-1/TRBV3-2
abundance: .
CDR3nt: TGTGCCAGCAGCCAAGGGGTAGGGGGCGGTCAGCCCCAGCATTTT
CDR3aa: CASSQGVGGGQPQHF

j_gene: TRBJ1-1
d_gene: .
v_gene: TRBV3-1/TRBV3-2
abundance: .
CDR3nt: TGTGCCAGCGAGGGGGTGGGCACTGAAGCTTTCTTT
CDR3aa: CASEGVGTEAFF

j_gene: TRBJ1-1
d_gene: .
v_gene: TRBV9
abundance: .
CDR3nt: TGTGCCAGCAGCGTAGACAGGGCGACTGAAGCTTTCTTT
CDR3aa: CASSVDRATEAFF

j_gene: TRBJ1-1
d_gene: .
v_gene: TRBV9
abundance: .
CDR3nt: TGTGCCAGCAGCGCCCGCAGGAACACTGAAGCTTTCTTT
CDR3aa: CASSARRNTEAFF

j_gene: TRBJ2-7
d_gene: .
v_gene: TRBV4-1
abundance: .
CDR3nt: TGCGCCAGCAGCCAAGTGATTCCAGCGGACGCCTACGAGCAGTACTTC
CDR3aa: CASSQVIPADAYEQYF

j_gene: TRBJ2-2
d_gene: .
v_gene: TRBV24-1
abundance: .
CDR3nt: TGTGCCACCAGTGACCCACCCGTGACAGGTACCGGGGAGCTGTTTTTT
CDR3aa: CATSDPPVTGTGELFF

j_gene: TRBJ2-7
d_gene: TRBD2
v_gene: TRBV11-2
abundance: .
CDR3nt: TGTGCCAGCAGCTCCAGGACTAGCGGGCACTCCTACGAGCAGTACTTC
CDR3aa: CASSSRTSGHSYEQYF

j_gene: TRBJ2-7
d_gene: .
v_gene: TRBV11-2
abundance: few
CDR3nt: TGTGCCAGCAGCTTAGATTTTTCGAGCTCCTACGAGCAGTACTTC
CDR3aa: CASSLDFSSSYEQYF

j_gene: TRBJ2-1
d_gene: TRBD2
v_gene: TRBV7-9
abundance: .
CDR3nt: TGTGCCAGCAGCCTCGACCAGACTAGCGGGAGGGACAATGAGCAGTTCTTC
CDR3aa: CASSLDQTSGRDNEQFF

j_gene: TRBJ2-3
d_gene: .
v_gene: TRBV30
abundance: .
CDR3nt: TGTGCCTGGAGTGTCGGGAATGTACTAAGCACAGATACGCAGTATTTT
CDR3aa: CAWSVGNVLSTDTQYF

j_gene: TRBJ1-5
d_gene: .
v_gene: TRBV5-8
abundance: once
CDR3nt: TGTGCCAGCAGCTTGTTTCCAACCTATAGCAATCAGCCCCAGCATTTT
CDR3aa: CASSLFPTYSNQPQHF

j_gene: TRBJ1-2
d_gene: .
v_gene: TRBV3-1/TRBV3-2
abundance: .
CDR3nt: TGTGCCAGCAGCCAAGATTACAGCGGCTATGGCTACACCTTC
CDR3aa: CASSQDYSGYGYTF

j_gene: TRBJ2-1
d_gene: TRBD2
v_gene: TRBV24-1
abundance: .
CDR3nt: TGTGCCACCAGTGATATGGTAGCGGGAGGGTCCTACAATGAGCAGTTCTTC
CDR3aa: CATSDMVAGGSYNEQFF

j_gene: TRBJ2-5
d_gene: .
v_gene: TRBV7-2
abundance: .
CDR3nt: TGTGCCAGCAGCAACACGGCAGGGTATGAGACCCAGTACTTC
CDR3aa: CASSNTAGYETQYF

j_gene: TRBJ2-2
d_gene: TRBD2
v_gene: TRBV5-1
abundance: .
CDR3nt: TGCGCCAGCAGCTTTAGCGGGAGTAGCGGCGGGGAGCTGTTTTTT
CDR3aa: CASSFSGSSGGELFF

j_gene: TRBJ1-1
d_gene: .
v_gene: TRBV6-5
abundance: .
CDR3nt: TGTGCCAGCAGTTACTCGGAAGGATTTCAACAGGCTTTT
CDR3aa: CASSYSEGFQQAF

j_gene: TRBJ2-2
d_gene: .
v_gene: TRBV3-1/TRBV3-2
abundance: .
CDR3nt: TGTGCCAGCAGCCCCCCTACAACAGGGTGGACCGGGGAGCTGTTTTTT
CDR3aa: CASSPPTTGWTGELFF

j_gene: TRBJ1-2
d_gene: TRBD1
v_gene: TRBV30
abundance: .
CDR3nt: TGTGCCGGTACAACAGCTGCCGGGACAGTTTCCTATGGCTACACCTTC
CDR3aa: CAGTTAAGTVSYGYTF

j_gene: TRBJ1-2
d_gene: .
v_gene: TRBV2
abundance: .
CDR3nt: TGTGCCAGCAGTGAGGAGGCCATCAACTATGGCTACACCTTC
CDR3aa: CASSEEAINYGYTF

j_gene: TRBJ2-3
d_gene: .
v_gene: TRBV11-2
abundance: .
CDR3nt: TGTGCCAGCAGCTTAAGAGCGAGCACAGATACGCAGTATTTT
CDR3aa: CASSLRASTDTQYF

j_gene: TRBJ1-2
d_gene: .
v_gene: TRBV4-3
abundance: .
CDR3nt: TGCGCCAGCAGCCAAGGGTTGAGCAGGGCAATAAATGGCTACACCTTC
CDR3aa: CASSQGLSRAINGYTF

j_gene: TRBJ1-4
d_gene: TRBD1
v_gene: TRBV5-4
abundance: .
CDR3nt: TGTGCCAGCAGCTGGGGACAGGGTAGCGTTGAAAAACTGTTTTTT
CDR3aa: CASSWGQGSVEKLFF

j_gene: TRBJ1-4
d_gene: .
v_gene: TRBV7-9
abundance: .
CDR3nt: TGTGCCAGCAGCTTTCAGACAGCGGGGGAAAAACTGTTTTTT
CDR3aa: CASSFQTAGEKLFF

j_gene: TRBJ1-5
d_gene: .
v_gene: TRBV19
abundance: once
CDR3nt: TGTGCCAGTAGTATCTGGACAGATCAGCCCCAGCATTTT
CDR3aa: CASSIWTDQPQHF

j_gene: TRBJ2-3
d_gene: TRBD2
v_gene: TRBV4-1
abundance: once
CDR3nt: TGCGCCAGCAGCCAAGGACTAGCGGGAGGAGATACGCAGTATTTT
CDR3aa: CASSQGLAGGDTQYF

j_gene: TRBJ1-2
d_gene: .
v_gene: TRBV28
abundance: .
CDR3nt: TGTGCCAGCAGTTTCGGTTACAGGGAGCGGGGCTACACCTTC
CDR3aa: CASSFGYRERGYTF

j_gene: TRBJ1-1
d_gene: TRBD1
v_gene: TRBV19
abundance: .
CDR3nt: TGTGCCAGTACCATATACTTTCCGGGACAGGGTACGAGGAACACTGAAGCTTTCTTT
CDR3aa: CASTIYFPGQGTRNTEAFF

j_gene: TRBJ2-1
d_gene: .
v_gene: TRBV18
abundance: once
CDR3nt: TGTGCCAGCTCACCACCGGGGGACAAATCCTACAATGAGCAGTTCTTC
CDR3aa: CASSPPGDKSYNEQFF

j_gene: TRBJ1-1
d_gene: .
v_gene: TRBV7-9
abundance: .
CDR3nt: TGTGCCAGCAGCTTAGCGGCAGGGAACACTGAAGCTTTCTTT
CDR3aa: CASSLAAGNTEAFF

j_gene: TRBJ2-7
d_gene: .
v_gene: TRBV27
abundance: .
CDR3nt: TGTGCCAGCAGGACAGGCTCCTACGAGCAGTACTTC
CDR3aa: CASRTGSYEQYF

j_gene: TRBJ1-2
d_gene: .
v_gene: TRBV6-5
abundance: few
CDR3nt: TGTGCCAGCAGCACGACAGGAGTCTATGGCTACACCTTC
CDR3aa: CASSTTGVYGYTF

j_gene: TRBJ2-7
d_gene: TRBD2
v_gene: TRBV9
abundance: .
CDR3nt: TGTGCCAGCAGCGTCGGGCGGGAGCTATCCGAGCAGTACTTC
CDR3aa: CASSVGRELSEQYF

j_gene: TRBJ2-2
d_gene: .
v_gene: TRBV2
abundance: .
CDR3nt: TGTGCCAGCAGTGAAACAATTAGCGACACCGGGGAGCTGTTTTTT
CDR3aa: CASSETISDTGELFF

j_gene: TRBJ1-2
d_gene: .
v_gene: TRBV28
abundance: .
CDR3nt: TGTGCCAGCAGTTTGGCAGGGGCCTATGGCTACACCTTC
CDR3aa: CASSLAGAYGYTF

j_gene: TRBJ1-1
d_gene: .
v_gene: TRBV5-6
abundance: .
CDR3nt: TGTGCCAGCAGCTTGCAGCAGGGCACTGAAGCTTTCTTT
CDR3aa: CASSLQQGTEAFF

j_gene: TRBJ2-5
d_gene: .
v_gene: TRBV4-1
abundance: .
CDR3nt: TGCGCCAGCAGCCAAGAGGTGGGGCGGGGCCAGTACTTC
CDR3aa: CASSQEVGRGQYF

j_gene: TRBJ2-7
d_gene: TRBD1
v_gene: TRBV6-8
abundance: .
CDR3nt: TGTGCCAGCAGTTCCTTTCCGGGACAGAAATACGAGCAGTACTTC
CDR3aa: CASSSFPGQKYEQYF

j_gene: TRBJ1-2
d_gene: .
v_gene: TRBV19
abundance: once
CDR3nt: TGTGCCAGTAGTATTTCAGATTATGGCTACACCTTC
CDR3aa: CASSISDYGYTF

j_gene: TRBJ2-7
d_gene: .
v_gene: TRBV5-1
abundance: .
CDR3nt: TGCGCCAGCCACGAAGGCGGATCCTACGAGCAGTACTTC
CDR3aa: CASHEGGSYEQYF

j_gene: TRBJ1-3
d_gene: .
v_gene: TRBV10-3
abundance: .
CDR3nt: TGTGCCATCAGTGACGGGGGGGAGCACTCTGGAAACACCATATATTTT
CDR3aa: CAISDGGEHSGNTIYF

j_gene: TRBJ1-1
d_gene: .
v_gene: TRBV27
abundance: .
CDR3nt: TGTGCCAGCAGTTTCGTGGCAGGGTTGAACACTGAAGCTTTCTTT
CDR3aa: CASSFVAGLNTEAFF

j_gene: TRBJ1-5
d_gene: .
v_gene: TRBV5-1
abundance: .
CDR3nt: TGCGCCAGCAGCCCGGGGGGAGATAGCAATCAGCCCCAGCATTTT
CDR3aa: CASSPGGDSNQPQHF

j_gene: TRBJ2-5
d_gene: TRBD2
v_gene: TRBV7-3
abundance: .
CDR3nt: TGTGCCAGCAGCTTGAGCGGGGGCGTCGGAGAGACCCAGTACTTC
CDR3aa: CASSLSGGVGETQYF

j_gene: TRBJ1-5
d_gene: .
v_gene: TRBV19
abundance: medium-sized
CDR3nt: TGTGCCAGTAGTATTTCAGGGTATAGCAATCAGCCCCAGCATTTT
CDR3aa: CASSISGYSNQPQHF

j_gene: TRBJ2-7
d_gene: TRBD2
v_gene: TRBV7-2
abundance: few
CDR3nt: TGTGCCAGCAGCTTAGTTGGCAGCGGGAGCTCCTACGAGCAGTACTTC
CDR3aa: CASSLVGSGSSYEQYF

j_gene: TRBJ1-4
d_gene: .
v_gene: TRBV5-1
abundance: .
CDR3nt: TGCGCCAGCAGCCGGGGGGCAACTAATGAAAAACTGTTTTTT
CDR3aa: CASSRGATNEKLFF

j_gene: TRBJ1-1
d_gene: TRBD1
v_gene: TRBV19
abundance: .
CDR3nt: TGTGCCAGTAGTACCTACGGGGGACAGGGGGGACCTGAAGCTTTCTTT
CDR3aa: CASSTYGGQGGPEAFF

j_gene: TRBJ2-7
d_gene: TRBD2
v_gene: TRBV7-9
abundance: .
CDR3nt: TGTGCCAGCAGCCCAACGGGGGGATCCTACGAGCAGTACTTC
CDR3aa: CASSPTGGSYEQYF

j_gene: TRBJ2-2
d_gene: .
v_gene: TRBV2
abundance: .
CDR3nt: TGTGCCAGCGAGAAACGTGAAGTTAACACCGGGGAGCTGTTTTTT
CDR3aa: CASEKREVNTGELFF

j_gene: TRBJ2-7
d_gene: .
v_gene: TRBV27
abundance: .
CDR3nt: TGTGCCAGCGGCCGCCCCGAGCAGTACTTC
CDR3aa: CASGRPEQYF

j_gene: TRBJ2-3
d_gene: TRBD2
v_gene: TRBV4-3
abundance: .
CDR3nt: TGCGCCAGCAGCCAAAAATGGGGGGGGACAGATACGCAGTATTTT
CDR3aa: CASSQKWGGTDTQYF

j_gene: TRBJ1-1
d_gene: .
v_gene: TRBV27
abundance: .
CDR3nt: TGTGCCAGCGGAAGGGCAGGGACTGAAGCTTTCTTT
CDR3aa: CASGRAGTEAFF

j_gene: TRBJ2-7
d_gene: .
v_gene: TRBV28
abundance: .
CDR3nt: TGTGCCAGCATCGCAGGTGGTTTGGACAGCCTGATGTCCTACGAGCAGTACTTC
CDR3aa: CASIAGGLDSLMSYEQYF

j_gene: TRBJ2-5
d_gene: .
v_gene: TRBV20-1
abundance: .
CDR3nt: TGCAGTGCTTACGAGGAGACCCAGTACTTC
CDR3aa: CSAYEETQYF